Listed below are T cell receptor beta chains from one sample, sequenced in a study of T cell responses to AZD1222 COVID-19 vaccine. The data were produced by immunoSEQ multiplex PCR, yet TCRdb's version contains in-frame clones alone and is incomplete. The data hold around 92,000 clones, with 85% to 90% observed a single time. The sample in question was peripheral blood, obtained on day 0 of AZD1222 vaccination. All receptors come from an adult in good health. CDR3s include the opening cysteine and the closing phenylalanine or tryptophan. A D gene is named only where the DNA matches it firmly. Where a row states a size, it is once, few, many or the class of an expanded clone; other rows omit it.

TRBV2,.,TRBJ2-5,.,TGTGCCGGGAAAGGAGAACGAGAGACCCAGTACTTC,CAGKGERETQYF
TRBV7-9,.,TRBJ2-1,.,TGTGCCAGCAGCCCAGAAACAGGAAATCCCTACAATGAGCAGTTCTTC,CASSPETGNPYNEQFF
TRBV27,once,TRBJ2-1,.,TGTGCCAGCAGTTTAGCGGACAACTACAATGAGCAGTTCTTC,CASSLADNYNEQFF
TRBV3-1/TRBV3-2,few,TRBJ1-1,.,TGTGCCAGCAGCCAAGGATTCGCAGGGTACACTGAAGCTTTCTTT,CASSQGFAGYTEAFF
TRBV7-6,.,TRBJ1-5,.,TGTGCCAGCAGTGGCACGGGGGATCAGCCCCAGCATTTT,CASSGTGDQPQHF
TRBV6-5,few,TRBJ2-7,.,TGTGCCAGCAGTTTAACGCGGTTCTCCTACGAGCAGTACTTC,CASSLTRFSYEQYF
TRBV27,.,TRBJ2-3,TRBD2,TGTGCCAGCAGTTTCTCCCTAGCGGCAGATACGCAGTATTTT,CASSFSLAADTQYF
TRBV27,.,TRBJ1-1,TRBD1,TGTGCCAGCAGTCCGGACAGGGGATCGGCCGAAGCTTTCTTT,CASSPDRGSAEAFF
TRBV2,few,TRBJ2-1,TRBD2,TGTGCCAGCACCAGCGGGGGGGCAAATGAGCAGTTCTTC,CASTSGGANEQFF
TRBV29-1,.,TRBJ2-6,.,TGCAGCGCTGCCTCCTCTGGGGCCAACGTCCTGACTTTC,CSAASSGANVLTF
TRBV7-9,.,TRBJ2-5,.,TGTGCCAGCAGCCCCAGGACTATAACTGCGGGGACCCAGTACTTC,CASSPRTITAGTQYF
TRBV10-2,.,TRBJ1-4,.,TGCGCCAGCAGTGAGTCGGGGCAGGGTGTGCGGAAACTGTTTTTT,CASSESGQGVRKLFF
TRBV2,.,TRBJ2-3,TRBD2,TGTGCCAGCAGCAGCTTTAGGGGACTAGCTTCGGCAGATACGCAGTATTTT,CASSSFRGLASADTQYF
TRBV7-8,.,TRBJ1-1,.,TGTGCCAGCAGCCCTGGACAATTTGAAGCTTTCTTT,CASSPGQFEAFF